This TCR beta chain was captured by sequencing in a study of T-cell memory formation after mild COVID-19. Trimming took 1 base from V and 4 from J, leaving 10 bases between them. Germline CDR1 and CDR2: SNHLY and FYNNEI. The CDR3 loop spans 14 amino acids. TCRdb independently ran MiXCR on the 5' RACE reads; one entry per CDR3 protein. Among about 180,000 distinct CDR3 sequences, approximately 16% were seen once, and the ten largest hold 2% to 2.5%. This chain joins TRBV2 and TRBJ1-2; D ambiguous. The origin of this receptor is an adult woman who had mild COVID-19 (a few samples of this study predate the infection). Cell type and time point are not known. Sequencing was done on a sample of PBMCs or a T cell subset sorted from them (not recorded which). Here the CDR3 reads CASSEGRQTYGYTF. DNA of the CDR3: TGTGCCAGCAGTGAAGGGCGGCAGACCTATGGCTACACCTTC.